This TCR beta chain emerged from a study of blood T cell repertoires in COVID-19. This CDR3 spans 20 amino acids. The germline gives CDR1 KGHDR, CDR2 SFDVKD. V lost 3 bases and J lost 0; bases outside the gene matches: 13. Profiled with immunoSEQ multiplex PCR; TCRdb holds only in-frame clones, not every one. The data contain tens of thousands of clones, more than 75% of them singletons. This clone counts as medium-sized (0.01 to 0.1%). This sequence was found in a middle-aged man with active COVID-19. The V and J genes are TRBV24-1 and TRBJ2-3; 11 bases match TRBD2. The sample taken for sequencing was peripheral blood. The CDR3: CATSDLGTSGDLSSTDTQYF. The CDR3 DNA reads as TGTGCCACCAGTGATCTTGGGACTAGCGGAGATCTTTCTAGCACAGATACGCAGTATTTT.